Listed below are T cell receptor beta chains from one sample, sequenced in a study of blood T cell repertoires in COVID-19. Sequenced by immunoSEQ multiplex PCR; TCRdb stores in-frame clones only, minus some. Seen here are over 130,000 clones, 80% to 85% observed once, and the top ten hold almost 9%. The source material was peripheral blood. Receptors were obtained from a man aged 25-45 years with COVID-19, enrolled during active disease. Each CDR3 is given with its conserved first and last residue. A D gene is named only where the DNA matches it firmly. Size values are once, few and many counts, or a class for expanded clones, and some rows have none.

TRBJ2-6,NA,TRBV11-2,NA,TGTGCCAGCAGACCGAATTTCGGGGGTGGGGCCAACGTCCTGACTTTC,CASRPNFGGGANVLTF
TRBJ2-1,NA,TRBV4-2,NA,TGTGCCAGCAGCCCGGTGACTAGTCTGGTCGATGAGCAGTTCTTC,CASSPVTSLVDEQFF
TRBJ1-1,once,TRBV27,NA,TGTGCCAGCACCCCCTATCAAAGGGGGAACACTGAAGCTTTCTTT,CASTPYQRGNTEAFF
TRBJ2-7,NA,TRBV10-3,NA,TGTGCCATCAGAACAGGGAGCGACGAGCAGTACTTC,CAIRTGSDEQYF
TRBJ1-1,NA,TRBV15,NA,TGTGCCACCAGCAGACAAAGCTCCATGAACACTGAAGCTTTCTTT,CATSRQSSMNTEAFF
TRBJ2-2,NA,TRBV5-4,TRBD1,TGTGCCAGCAGCTCGGGACAGGGTGGGTTTAACACCGGGGAGCTGTTTTTT,CASSSGQGGFNTGELFF
TRBJ2-3,NA,TRBV6-4,NA,TGTGCCAGCAGTGTTGCGGACTCCACAGATACGCAGTATTTT,CASSVADSTDTQYF
TRBJ1-5,NA,TRBV15,TRBD1,TGTGCCACCAGCGGACAGGGTCAGCCCCAGCATTTT,CATSGQGQPQHF
TRBJ2-3,NA,TRBV5-1,NA,TGCGCCAGCAGCCTATACACAGATACGCAGTATTTT,CASSLYTDTQYF
TRBJ2-1,NA,TRBV6-5,NA,TGTGCCAGTCTAGGTGGGAGCTCCTACAATGAGCAGTTCTTC,CASLGGSSYNEQFF
TRBJ1-5,NA,TRBV6-5,NA,TGTGCCAGCAGTTATGCGATGGGCAATCAGCCCCAGCATTTT,CASSYAMGNQPQHF
TRBJ2-7,NA,TRBV20-1,NA,TGCAGTGCTAGAGATAACTACGAGCAGTACTTC,CSARDNYEQYF
TRBJ1-2,few,TRBV7-2,TRBD1,TGTGCCAGCAGCTTTTCGAGGGGGCGGGAAGGCTACACCTTC,CASSFSRGREGYTF
TRBJ1-3,NA,TRBV2,NA,TGTGCGTCCGAGGGCTTCTCAGAACCTGGAAACACCATATATTTT,CASEGFSEPGNTIYF
TRBJ1-2,NA,TRBV3-1/TRBV3-2,TRBD1,TGTGCCAGCAGCCGTGGGACAGGGGAAAACTATGGCTACACCTTC,CASSRGTGENYGYTF
TRBJ1-4,NA,TRBV25-1,NA,TGTGCCAGCGGAGGCGGGGGCGCGAATGAAAAACTGTTTTTT,CASGGGGANEKLFF
TRBJ2-1,NA,TRBV24-1,TRBD1,TGTGCCACCAGTGCCCCAAGGACAGGGGGTAGCAATGAGCAGTTCTTC,CATSAPRTGGSNEQFF
TRBJ1-1,NA,TRBV14,NA,TGTGCCAGCAGCCCCGACAGGCTGAACACTGAAGCTTTCTTT,CASSPDRLNTEAFF
TRBJ2-1,NA,TRBV27,NA,TGTGCCAGCAGTTTGCAGGGTTCGATCGATGAGCAGTTCTTC,CASSLQGSIDEQFF
TRBJ1-1,NA,TRBV6-5,TRBD1,TGTGCCAGCAGAATCCGGGACAGGGAGGCGACTGAAGCTTTCTTT,CASRIRDREATEAFF
TRBJ2-7,few,TRBV3-1/TRBV3-2,TRBD1,TGTGCCAGCAGCCAAGGAAGGGGACAGGGCTACGAGCAGTACTTC,CASSQGRGQGYEQYF
TRBJ1-2,once,TRBV10-1,TRBD1,TGCGCCAGCAGTGAAGATAACAGGGGGCTGAATGGCTACACCTTC,CASSEDNRGLNGYTF
TRBJ2-3,NA,TRBV19,NA,TGTGCCAGTAGATTCAGCGAACGCACAGATACGCAGTATTTT,CASRFSERTDTQYF
TRBJ2-6,NA,TRBV5-1,NA,TGCGCCAGCAGTTACAGACCTCTTTCTGGGGCCAACGTCCTGACTTTC,CASSYRPLSGANVLTF
TRBJ1-1,NA,TRBV27,TRBD1,TGTGCCAGCAGTCTGCCGGGACAGAAAAACACTGAAGCTTTCTTT,CASSLPGQKNTEAFF
TRBJ1-5,NA,TRBV25-1,TRBD1,TGTGCCAGCAGTGAATGGACAGGGTATCAGCCCCAGCATTTT,CASSEWTGYQPQHF
TRBJ1-5,NA,TRBV30,NA,TGTGCCTACGGGACTTTGGGCAATCAGCCCCAGCATTTT,CAYGTLGNQPQHF
TRBJ2-3,few,TRBV11-2,TRBD1,TGTGCCAGCAGCTTAAGCCAGGGGGTGGCAGATACGCAGTATTTT,CASSLSQGVADTQYF
TRBJ2-1,NA,TRBV5-1,TRBD1,TGCGCCAGCAGCATTGGACAGGGGCCCTACAATGAGCAGTTCTTC,CASSIGQGPYNEQFF
TRBJ1-5,NA,TRBV12-3/TRBV12-4,NA,TGTGCCAGCAGTACACCTCCGCAGCCCCAGCATTTT,CASSTPPQPQHF
TRBJ2-2,NA,TRBV11-2,NA,TGTGCCAGCAGAGAAAGCGGGAACACCGGGGAGCTGTTTTTT,CASRESGNTGELFF
TRBJ2-1,once,TRBV10-1,TRBD2,TGCGCCAGCAGTGGCGTCGCTAGCGGGAAGCAGTTCTTC,CASSGVASGKQFF
TRBJ2-7,NA,TRBV28,TRBD1,TGTGCCAGCAGGTACATGCCGGGACAGGCCTCCTACGAGCAGTACTTC,CASRYMPGQASYEQYF
TRBJ1-2,NA,TRBV6-5,NA,TGTGCCAGCAGATCGGGCAGGGCCTACACCTTC,CASRSGRAYTF
TRBJ2-1,NA,TRBV11-3,NA,TGTGCCAGCAGCCCACGAGGGCTGAGCTCCTACAATGAGCAGTTCTTC,CASSPRGLSSYNEQFF
TRBJ2-7,NA,TRBV27,TRBD2,TGTGCCAGCAGTTCCGGGACTAGCGACCGCGAGCAGTACTTC,CASSSGTSDREQYF
TRBJ2-7,NA,TRBV25-1,NA,TGTGCCAGCAGTGAATCTCTGGACAGTTTAAACTACGAGCAGTACTTC,CASSESLDSLNYEQYF
TRBJ2-7,once,TRBV10-3,NA,TGTGCCATCAGTGAGTCGGGGCGCAGCTACGAGCAGTACTTC,CAISESGRSYEQYF
TRBJ1-2,NA,TRBV14,NA,TGTGCCAGCAGCCAAGCCAGGCATGGCTACACCTTC,CASSQARHGYTF
TRBJ1-1,NA,TRBV27,NA,TGTGCCAGCAGAGACAGACTCGACGAAGCTTTCTTT,CASRDRLDEAFF
TRBJ2-4,NA,TRBV29-1,NA,TGCAGCGTTGAAAGGGGAGCCAAAAACATTCAGTACTTC,CSVERGAKNIQYF
TRBJ2-7,NA,TRBV10-2,NA,TGCGCCAGGGGGGGTCTTTCAGCGGAGGCCTACGAGCAGTACTTC,CARGGLSAEAYEQYF
TRBJ2-7,NA,TRBV7-2,TRBD2,TGTGCCAGCAGCTCCCAGGGGACTAGCGGCCTCTACTTC,CASSSQGTSGLYF
TRBJ2-6,NA,TRBV7-9,NA,TGTGCCAGCAGCTCCCCCAGGGTAACTCTCTCTGGGGCCAACGTCCTGACTTTC,CASSSPRVTLSGANVLTF
TRBJ1-2,NA,TRBV28,NA,TGTGCCAGCAGAGGGGAGGGTGGCTATGGCTACACCTTC,CASRGEGGYGYTF